Presented here are 16 T cell receptor beta chains from one specimen sequenced in a study of shared clonotypes between healthy human individuals. CD8 cells regarded as naive lacked CD45RO, were positively chosen for CCR7, and omitted terminally differentiated effector memory CD45RA+ cells. This table comes from immunoSEQ multiplex PCR, and its TCRdb copy is limited to in-frame clones, with some not included. The data contain over 2 million clones, about 95% of them seen just once; the ten biggest clones take up more than 0.95%. Sequencing was carried out using naive CD8+ T cells sorted from blood. Every receptor here comes from a man aged 18 to 35 in good health.

The chain is built from TRBV11-3 and TRBJ2-1; D possibly matches TRBD1 or TRBD2 (5 bases each). Deletions cut 1 base from V and 10 bases from J, with 14 bases between. This CDR3 spans 14 amino acids. Germline CDR1 SGHNT, CDR2 YENEEA. The CDR3 DNA is TGTGCCAGCAGCTTAGGTACCGGGGCGCGCGAGCAGTTCTTC. This codes for CASSLGTGAREQFF.

The V and J genes are TRBV7-9 and TRBJ2-7, with 7 bases matching TRBD2. The V and J ends lost 1 base and 5 bases, in that order; junction bases with no gene match: 11. The CDR3 spans 16 residues. Germline CDR1 and CDR2: SEHNR and FQNEAQ (reference sequence). This CDR3 reads CASSLGQGEGRDEQYF. Here the CDR3 DNA reads TGTGCCAGCAGCTTAGGGCAAGGGGAGGGCCGGGACGAGCAGTACTTC.

The V call is TRBV6-5, the J call TRBJ2-5; 8 nucleotides match TRBD2. The end of the DNA aligns better with TRBJ2-7, so the J call may be wrong. The CDR3 runs to 16 residues. Germline V gene sequence: CDR1 MNHEY, CDR2 SVGAGI. The CDR3 bases are TGTGCCAGCAGTTACTCGATCGCGGGGGGATCCTACGAGCAGTACTTC. It specifies CASSYSIAGGSYEQYF.

The genes are TRBV19 and TRBJ2-7; 8 bases agree with TRBD1. The V and J ends lost 3 bases and 5 bases, in that order; junction bases with no gene match: 6. Germline CDR1 is LNHDA and CDR2 is SQIVND (reference sequence). This CDR3 region has 14 residues. CDR3 protein: CASSIRQGSDEQYF. The CDR3 DNA sequence: TGTGCCAGTAGTATTCGACAGGGGTCCGACGAGCAGTACTTC.

V is TRBV27 and J is TRBJ1-6, with TRBD1 matching over 9 bases. J lost 8 bases, V lost 5 bases, and 4 bases had no gene match. Germline values: CDR1 MNHEY, CDR2 SMNVEV (reference sequence). The length of the CDR3 is 14 residues. This chain's CDR3 is CASSPTGGYSPLHF. For the CDR3, the DNA is TGTGCCAGCAGTCCAACAGGGGGCTATTCACCCCTCCACTTT.

This rearrangement joins TRBV6-1 to TRBJ2-3; 7 bases align to TRBD1. Germline CDR1 reads MNHNS; CDR2 reads SASEGT. The CDR3 loop spans 15 amino acids. The V segment lost 0 bases and the J segment 5 bases; nucleotides outside the gene matches: 5. In DNA, the CDR3 is TGTGCCAGCAGTGAAGCGAAGGGGGCCCAAGATACGCAGTATTTT. Residues: CASSEAKGAQDTQYF.

To note about this clone: The sample contains more than one DNA sequence encoding this CDR3. The J gene is TRBJ2-7, the V gene TRBV27; 7 bases align to TRBD1. The CDR3 contains 16 residues. Unmatched junction bases numbered 12, after V lost 5 bases and J lost 2 bases. Per the germline V gene, CDR1 is MNHEY and CDR2 is SMNVEV (reference sequence). Here the CDR3 reads CASSPSTGTETYEQYF. In DNA, the CDR3 is TGTGCCAGCAGTCCATCGACCGGGACAGAGACCTACGAGCAGTACTTC.

The V and J genes are TRBV19 and TRBJ2-1; D is unresolved. Germline assignment: CDR1 LNHDA and CDR2 SQIVND (reference sequence). There are 13 residues in the CDR3. V lost 0 bases and J 6 bases, leaving 6 bases between the germline ends. The CDR3 nucleotides read TGTGCCAGTAGTATAGATCTCGGCAATGAGCAGTTCTTC. Translating it yields CASSIDLGNEQFF.

The chain employs TRBV5-4 and TRBJ2-7; 7 bases align to TRBD1. The CDR3 runs to 14 residues. The germline V gene has CDR1 SGHNT and CDR2 YYREEE (reference sequence). Trimming cost V 3 bases and J 5 bases; bases outside gene matches: 8. CDR3 nucleotide sequence: TGTGCCAGCAGCTCGACAGGGTCGATACACGAGCAGTACTTC. Residues: CASSSTGSIHEQYF. The complete variable domain, with remaining parts taken from reference TRBV5-4 and TRBJ2-7, reads ETGVTQSPTHLIKTRGQQVTLRCSSQSGHNTVSWYQQALGQGPQFIFQYYREEENGRGNFPPRFSGLQFPNYSSELNVNALELDDSALYLCASSSTGSIHEQYFGPGTRLTVT.

The V call is TRBV2, the J call TRBJ2-7, with D tentatively TRBD1 or TRBD2 (5 bases each). The V end was cut by 7 bases, the J end by 3 bases, with 13 bases between. Germline CDR1 SNHLY, CDR2 FYNNEI. The CDR3 loop spans 13 amino acids. The CDR3 loop reads CASNGGTDYEQYF. The CDR3 bases are TGTGCCAGCAATGGTGGGACGGACTACGAGCAGTACTTC. The whole variable domain, remainder taken from reference TRBV2 and TRBJ2-7, is EPEVTQTPSHQVTQMGQEVILRCVPISNHLYFYWYRQILGQKVEFLVSFYNNEISEKSEIFDDQFSVERPDGSNFTLKIRSTKLEDSAMYFCASNGGTDYEQYFGPGTRLTVT.

This chain links TRBV25-1 with TRBJ1-3, with TRBD1 matching over 8 bases. Germline trimming cut 4 bases from V and 0 bases from J; bases unmatched to any gene: 11. This CDR3 comprises 18 residues. CDR1 MGHDK and CDR2 SYGVNS come from the germline V gene. The CDR3 sequence: CASSASLGQGGSGNTIYF. CDR3 coding DNA: TGTGCCAGCAGTGCCAGTTTAGGACAGGGAGGCTCTGGAAACACCATATATTTT.

The gene calls are TRBV19 and TRBJ1-6; possible D gene TRBD1, 5 bases. Germline CDR1 is LNHDA and CDR2 is SQIVND (reference sequence). This CDR3 region has 16 residues. Trimming took off 6 bases at V and 1 base at J, with 13 bases between the two ends. Here the CDR3 reads CASSTGVGSYNSPLHF. In nucleotides, the CDR3 is TGTGCCAGTAGCACGGGGGTAGGTTCCTATAATTCACCCCTCCACTTT. The whole variable domain, filled in from reference TRBV19 and TRBJ1-6, reads DGGITQSPKYLFRKEGQNVTLSCEQNLNHDAMYWYRQDPGQGLRLIYYSQIVNDFQKGDIAEGYSVSREKKESFPLTVTSAQKNPTAFYLCASSTGVGSYNSPLHFGNGTRLTVT.

The chain couples TRBV4-2 to TRBJ2-1; 8 bases map to TRBD1. Germline CDR1 is LGHNA and CDR2 is YNFKEQ. J was trimmed by 5 bases and V by 3 bases; bases with no gene match: 6. CDR3 size: 15 residues. Written as DNA, the CDR3 is TGTGCCAGCAGCCAGGCCCCGGACAGGGACAATGAGCAGTTCTTC. Its translation is CASSQAPDRDNEQFF.

This clone came up a few times. CDR3 DNA sequence: TGCGCCAGCAGCTTGAAGGGAGGGGCAGGGCAGCCCCAGCATTTT. Translation: CASSLKGGAGQPQHF. V is TRBV5-1 and J is TRBJ1-5; D perhaps matches TRBD1 (5 bases). The ends were cut back, 1 base at V and 7 bases at J, with 15 bases in the middle. This CDR3 is 15 amino acids long. Germline CDR1 and CDR2: SGHRS and YFSETQ.

The chain is built from TRBV7-8 and TRBJ1-6; D gene uncertain. Germline V gene sequence: CDR1 SGHVS, CDR2 FQNEAQ. V lost 7 bases and J lost 0, with 16 bases in between. The CDR3 spans 17 residues. CDR3 sequence: CASTLAMAGSYNSPLHF. The CDR3 bases are TGTGCCAGCACACTAGCGATGGCCGGCTCCTATAATTCACCCCTCCACTTT.

V gene TRBV5-4 combines with J gene TRBJ2-3; 12 bases agree with TRBD2. The CDR3 covers 15 residues. Germline trimming cut 4 bases from V and 4 bases from J; bases unmatched to any gene: 4. Germline V gene sequence: CDR1 SGHNT, CDR2 YYREEE (reference sequence). The CDR3 DNA is TGTGCCAGCAGCACTAGCGGGGGGAGGGCAGATACGCAGTATTTT. Amino acid sequence: CASSTSGGRADTQYF.